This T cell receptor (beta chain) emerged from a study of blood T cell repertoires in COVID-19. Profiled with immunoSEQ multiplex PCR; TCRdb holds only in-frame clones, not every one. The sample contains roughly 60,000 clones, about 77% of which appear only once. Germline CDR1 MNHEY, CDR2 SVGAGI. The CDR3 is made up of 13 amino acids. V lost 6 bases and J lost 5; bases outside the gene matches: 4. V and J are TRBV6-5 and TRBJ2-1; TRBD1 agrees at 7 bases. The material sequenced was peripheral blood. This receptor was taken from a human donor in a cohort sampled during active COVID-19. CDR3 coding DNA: TGTGCCAGCAGGGTGGACAGGAACAATGAGCAGTTCTTC. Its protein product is CASRVDRNNEQFF.